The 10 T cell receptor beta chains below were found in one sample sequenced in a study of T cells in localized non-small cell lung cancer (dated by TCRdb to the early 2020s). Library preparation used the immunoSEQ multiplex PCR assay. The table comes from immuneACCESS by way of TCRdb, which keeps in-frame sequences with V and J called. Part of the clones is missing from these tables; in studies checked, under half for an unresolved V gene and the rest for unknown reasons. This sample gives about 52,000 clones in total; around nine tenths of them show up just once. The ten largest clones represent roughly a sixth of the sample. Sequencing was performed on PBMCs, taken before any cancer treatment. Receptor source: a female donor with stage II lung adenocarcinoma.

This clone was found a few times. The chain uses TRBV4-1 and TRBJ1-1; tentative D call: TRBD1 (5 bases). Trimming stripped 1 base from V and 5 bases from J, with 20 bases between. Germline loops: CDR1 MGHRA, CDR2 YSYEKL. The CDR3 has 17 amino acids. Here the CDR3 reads CASSQGRIPGFETEAFF. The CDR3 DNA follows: TGCGCCAGCAGCCAAGGGCGCATCCCAGGGTTTGAGACTGAAGCTTTCTTT.

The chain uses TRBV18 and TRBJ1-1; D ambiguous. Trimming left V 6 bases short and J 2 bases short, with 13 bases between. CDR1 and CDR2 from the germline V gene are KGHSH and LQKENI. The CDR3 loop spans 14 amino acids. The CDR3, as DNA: TGTGCCAGCTCTCTTGGAGGCCTTAACACTGAAGCTTTCTTT. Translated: CASSLGGLNTEAFF. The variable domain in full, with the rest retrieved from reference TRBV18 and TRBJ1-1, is NAGVMQNPRHLVRRRGQEARLRCSPMKGHSHVYWYRQLPEEGLKFMVYLQKENIIDESGMPKERFSAEFPKEGPSILRIQQVVRGDSAAYFCASSLGGLNTEAFFGQGTRLTVV.

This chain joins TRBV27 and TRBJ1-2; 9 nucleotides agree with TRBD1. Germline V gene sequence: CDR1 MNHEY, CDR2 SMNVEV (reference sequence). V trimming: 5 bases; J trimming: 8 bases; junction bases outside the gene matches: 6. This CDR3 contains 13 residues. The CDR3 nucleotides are TGTGCCAGCAGTATCGGGACAGGGAGAGGCTACACCTTC. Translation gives CASSIGTGRGYTF.

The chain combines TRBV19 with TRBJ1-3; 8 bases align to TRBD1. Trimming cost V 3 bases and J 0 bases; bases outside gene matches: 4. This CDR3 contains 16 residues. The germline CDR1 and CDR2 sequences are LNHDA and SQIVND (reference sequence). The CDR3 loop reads CASSIWTGISGNTIYF. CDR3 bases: TGTGCCAGTAGTATCTGGACAGGGATCTCTGGAAACACCATATATTTT. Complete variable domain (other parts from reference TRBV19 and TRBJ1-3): DGGITQSPKYLFRKEGQNVTLSCEQNLNHDAMYWYRQDPGQGLRLIYYSQIVNDFQKGDIAEGYSVSREKKESFPLTVTSAQKNPTAFYLCASSIWTGISGNTIYFGEGSWLTVV.

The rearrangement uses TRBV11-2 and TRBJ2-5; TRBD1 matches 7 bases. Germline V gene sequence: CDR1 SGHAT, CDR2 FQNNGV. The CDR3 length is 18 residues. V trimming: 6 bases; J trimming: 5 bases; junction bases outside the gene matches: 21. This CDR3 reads CASSLGRRGTDNPETQYF. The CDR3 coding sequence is TGTGCCAGCAGTTTGGGGCGTAGGGGGACAGACAACCCGGAGACCCAGTACTTC.

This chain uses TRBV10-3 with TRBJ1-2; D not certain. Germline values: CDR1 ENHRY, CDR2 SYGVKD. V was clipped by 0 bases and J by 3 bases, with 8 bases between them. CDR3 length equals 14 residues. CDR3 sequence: CAISESAYDYGYTF. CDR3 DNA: TGTGCCATCAGTGAGTCGGCCTATGACTATGGCTACACCTTC.

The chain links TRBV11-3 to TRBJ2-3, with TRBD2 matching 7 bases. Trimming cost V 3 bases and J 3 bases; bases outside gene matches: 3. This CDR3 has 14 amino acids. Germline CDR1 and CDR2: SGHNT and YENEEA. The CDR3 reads CASSFSSGTDTQYF. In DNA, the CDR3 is TGTGCCAGCAGCTTTTCTAGCGGAACAGATACGCAGTATTTT.

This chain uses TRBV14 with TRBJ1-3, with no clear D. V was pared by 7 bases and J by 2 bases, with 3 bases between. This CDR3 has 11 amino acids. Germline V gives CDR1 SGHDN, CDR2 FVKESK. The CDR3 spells CASKAGNTIYF. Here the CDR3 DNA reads TGTGCCAGCAAGGCTGGAAACACCATATATTTT. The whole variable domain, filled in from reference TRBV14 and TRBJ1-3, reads EAGVTQFPSHSVIEKGQTVTLRCDPISGHDNLYWYRRVMGKEIKFLLHFVKESKQDESGMPNNRFLAERTGGTYSTLKVQPAELEDSGVYFCASKAGNTIYFGEGSWLTVV.

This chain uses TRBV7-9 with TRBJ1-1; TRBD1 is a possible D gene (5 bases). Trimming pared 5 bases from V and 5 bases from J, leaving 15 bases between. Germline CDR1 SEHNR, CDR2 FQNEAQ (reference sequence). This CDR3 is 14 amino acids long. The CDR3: CASSGDGRGTEAFF. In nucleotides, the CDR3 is TGTGCCAGCAGCGGGGACGGCCGTGGGACTGAAGCTTTCTTT.

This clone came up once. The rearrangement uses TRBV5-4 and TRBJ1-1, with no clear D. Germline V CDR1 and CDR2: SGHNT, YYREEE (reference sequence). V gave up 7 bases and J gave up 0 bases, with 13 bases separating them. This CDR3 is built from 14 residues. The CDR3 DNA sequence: TGTGCCAGCTTCCCTCCGGGCTTGAACACTGAAGCTTTCTTT. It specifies CASFPPGLNTEAFF.